Each of the 13 T cell receptor beta chains below was sequenced from the same sample in a study of blood T cell repertoires in COVID-19. Sequencing was performed with immunoSEQ multiplex PCR; in TCRdb, only in-frame clones are kept and a portion is missing. The table includes some 350,000 clones, 88% detected once. Source material: peripheral blood. These receptors originate from a woman aged 70-85 years with COVID-19, enrolled during active disease.

In its sample, this clone was seen once. The chain joins TRBV4-1 to TRBJ1-2; 7 bases agree with TRBD1. Trimming removed 1 base from V and 4 bases from J; junction bases left unmatched: 6. Germline CDR1 is MGHRA and CDR2 is YSYEKL. The CDR3 has 15 amino acids. The CDR3: CASSQVPAGGYGYTF. As DNA, the CDR3 is TGCGCCAGCAGCCAAGTCCCGGCAGGGGGCTATGGCTACACCTTC.

The DNA for the CDR3 is TGTGCCAGTAGTATGGGCGGGGGGCTGCTGAACACTGAAGCTTTCTTT. Its protein is CASSMGGGLLNTEAFF. The chain joins TRBV19 to TRBJ1-1, with D maybe TRBD1 (6 bases). V was shortened by 3 bases and J by 0 bases, with 14 bases between the two germline ends. CDR3 length: 16 residues. Germline-derived CDR1 and CDR2 are LNHDA and SQIVND (reference sequence).

This clone came up a few times. This sequence joins TRBV2 and TRBJ1-5; tentative D call: TRBD1 (6 bases). Looked up from germline, CDR1 is SNHLY and CDR2 is FYNNEI. The CDR3 runs 17 residues. Deletions cut 6 bases from V and 1 base from J, with 19 bases between. CDR3 in DNA: TGTGCCAGCAGCCAAAGGTTCCAGGGGAGCAGCAATCAGCCCCAGCATTTT. Protein: CASSQRFQGSSNQPQHF.

V usage is TRBV6-5 and J usage is TRBJ1-6, with a weak D call TRBD1 (5 bases). CDR3 size: 14 residues. Germline V gives CDR1 MNHEY, CDR2 SVGAGI. Trimming removed 7 bases at V and 8 bases at J, with 15 bases between. The chain's CDR3 is CASTELPGDSPLHF. The DNA for the CDR3 is TGTGCCAGCACCGAACTCCCGGGGGATTCACCCCTCCACTTT.

The chain recombines TRBV6-2 or TRBV6-3 with TRBJ2-5; D is unresolved. CDR3 length: 18 amino acids. CDR1 MNHEY and CDR2 SVGEGT come from the germline V gene. The ends were cut back, 0 bases at V and 0 bases at J, with 17 bases in the middle. CDR3 loop: CASSYSMLAEAYQETQYF. The CDR3 nucleotides read TGTGCCAGCAGTTACTCGATGCTGGCCGAGGCGTACCAAGAGACCCAGTACTTC.

This clone was seen only a few times. J is TRBJ1-5 and V is TRBV27, with a possible D match to TRBD1 (6 bases). Trimming left V 6 bases short and J 3 bases short, with 9 bases between. Germline V gene data show CDR1 as MNHEY and CDR2 as SMNVEV (reference sequence). This CDR3 region has 13 residues. CDR3 coding DNA: TGTGCCAGCAGCCTGGGACACAATCAGCCCCAGCATTTT. Translated, it gives CASSLGHNQPQHF.

The rearrangement links TRBV29-1 to TRBJ2-7; the D gene is possibly TRBD2 (7 bases). Germline assignment: CDR1 SQVTM and CDR2 ANQGSEA. CDR3 length equals 17 residues. Trimming took off 2 bases at V and 0 bases at J, with 20 bases between the two ends. CDR3 amino acids: CSVELTMGGTSSYEQYF. The DNA for the CDR3 is TGCAGCGTTGAACTCACAATGGGGGGGACAAGCTCCTACGAGCAGTACTTC.

This clone was observed once. The chain has TRBV19 and TRBJ1-2; D is undetermined. The V end lost 2 bases, the J end lost 2 bases, and 9 bases lay between the germline ends. Germline-derived CDR1 and CDR2 are LNHDA and SQIVND (reference sequence). The CDR3 is 14 residues long. CDR3 coding DNA: TGTGCCAGTAGTATATGGGGAGCAAACTATGGCTACACCTTC. The encoded protein is CASSIWGANYGYTF. Complete variable domain (other parts from reference TRBV19 and TRBJ1-2): DGGITQSPKYLFRKEGQNVTLSCEQNLNHDAMYWYRQDPGQGLRLIYYSQIVNDFQKGDIAEGYSVSREKKESFPLTVTSAQKNPTAFYLCASSIWGANYGYTFGSGTRLTVV.

V and J are TRBV4-3 and TRBJ2-1; 7 nucleotides agree with TRBD1. There are 14 residues in the CDR3. V was pared by 2 bases and J by 8 bases, with 6 bases of the junction left unmatched. The germline V gene encodes CDR1 LGHNA and CDR2 YSLEER. The CDR3 nucleotides read TGCGCCAGCAGCCAAAACAGGGGTCGGGATGAGCAGTTCTTC. Amino acid sequence: CASSQNRGRDEQFF.

In its sample, this clone was seen many times. The chain couples TRBV7-9 to TRBJ1-2; no reliable D call. CDR3 length equals 12 residues. The ends were cut back, 5 bases at V and 3 bases at J, with 7 bases in the middle. CDR1 is SEHNR and CDR2 is FQNEAQ in the germline V gene (reference sequence). The CDR3 spells CASSNRDYGYTF. As DNA, the CDR3 is TGTGCCAGCAGCAATCGAGACTATGGCTACACCTTC.

The chain combines TRBV4-1 with TRBJ2-2; maybe TRBD1 (5 bases). This CDR3 contains 15 residues. In germline, CDR1 is MGHRA, CDR2 YSYEKL. Deletions cut 2 bases from V and 4 bases from J, with 11 bases between. The CDR3: CASSQWGGVTGELFF. For the CDR3, the DNA is TGCGCCAGCAGCCAATGGGGCGGAGTCACCGGGGAGCTGTTTTTT.

The V and J genes are TRBV29-1 and TRBJ1-2; 8 bases map to TRBD1. The CDR3 has 14 amino acids. J was trimmed by 6 bases and V by 6 bases; bases with no gene match: 12. Germline CDR1 and CDR2: SQVTM and ANQGSEA. Here the CDR3 DNA reads TGCAGCGTCCCGCGAGGACAGGGAGTCGATGGCTACACCTTC. Encoded protein: CSVPRGQGVDGYTF.

V is TRBV6-1 and J is TRBJ1-1; 9 bases line up with TRBD1. This CDR3 region has 19 residues. CDR1 and CDR2 from the germline V gene are MNHNS and SASEGT. V shed 2 bases, J shed 4 bases, and the junction held 17 bases outside the gene matches. Here the CDR3 reads CASSETSTWTGVFGTEAFF. Written as DNA, the CDR3 is TGTGCCAGCAGTGAAACCTCCACGTGGACAGGGGTTTTTGGCACTGAAGCTTTCTTT.